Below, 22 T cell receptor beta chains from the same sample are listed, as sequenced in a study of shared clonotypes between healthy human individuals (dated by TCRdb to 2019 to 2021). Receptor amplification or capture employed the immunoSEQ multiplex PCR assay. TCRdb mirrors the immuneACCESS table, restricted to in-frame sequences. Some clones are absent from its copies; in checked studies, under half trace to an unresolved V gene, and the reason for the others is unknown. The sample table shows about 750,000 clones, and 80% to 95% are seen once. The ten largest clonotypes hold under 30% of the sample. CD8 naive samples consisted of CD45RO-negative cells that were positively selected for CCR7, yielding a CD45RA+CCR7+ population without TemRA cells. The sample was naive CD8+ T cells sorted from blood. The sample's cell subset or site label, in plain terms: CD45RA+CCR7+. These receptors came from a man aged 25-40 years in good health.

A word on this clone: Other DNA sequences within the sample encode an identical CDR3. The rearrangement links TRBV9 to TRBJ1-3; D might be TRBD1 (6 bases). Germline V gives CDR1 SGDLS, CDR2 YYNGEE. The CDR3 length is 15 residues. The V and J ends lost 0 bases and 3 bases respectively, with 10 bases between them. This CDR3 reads CASSVEGGSGNTIYF. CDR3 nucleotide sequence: TGTGCCAGCAGCGTAGAGGGGGGCAGTGGAAACACCATATATTTT. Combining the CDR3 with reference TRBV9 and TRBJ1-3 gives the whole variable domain DSGVTQTPKHLITATGQRVTLRCSPRSGDLSVYWYQQSLDQGLQFLIQYYNGEERAKGNILERFSAQQFPDLHSELNLSSLELGDSALYFCASSVEGGSGNTIYFGEGSWLTVV.

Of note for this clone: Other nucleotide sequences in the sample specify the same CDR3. CDR3 amino acids: CASSSGTGANEKLFF. As DNA, the CDR3 is TGTGCCAGCAGCTCTGGGACAGGGGCAAATGAAAAACTGTTTTTT. J is TRBJ1-4 and V is TRBV7-9, with TRBD1 matching over 10 bases. Germline CDR1 is SEHNR and CDR2 is FQNEAQ (reference sequence). Losses at the gene ends were 4 bases for V and 5 bases for J; bases not matched to a gene: 4. The CDR3 sequence is 15 residues long. Using reference TRBV7-9 and TRBJ1-4 for the parts outside the CDR3, the full variable domain is DTGVSQNPRHKITKRGQNVTFRCDPISEHNRLYWYRQTLGQGPEFLTYFQNEAQLEKSRLLSDRFSAERPKGSFSTLEIQRTEQGDSAMYLCASSSGTGANEKLFFGSGTQLSVL.

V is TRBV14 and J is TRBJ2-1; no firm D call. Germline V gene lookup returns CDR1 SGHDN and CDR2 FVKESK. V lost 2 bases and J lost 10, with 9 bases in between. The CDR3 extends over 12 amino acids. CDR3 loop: CASSQRAGEQFF. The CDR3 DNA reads TGTGCCAGCAGCCAACGGGCCGGGGAGCAGTTCTTC. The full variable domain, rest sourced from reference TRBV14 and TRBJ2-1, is EAGVTQFPSHSVIEKGQTVTLRCDPISGHDNLYWYRRVMGKEIKFLLHFVKESKQDESGMPNNRFLAERTGGTYSTLKVQPAELEDSGVYFCASSQRAGEQFFGPGTRLTVL.

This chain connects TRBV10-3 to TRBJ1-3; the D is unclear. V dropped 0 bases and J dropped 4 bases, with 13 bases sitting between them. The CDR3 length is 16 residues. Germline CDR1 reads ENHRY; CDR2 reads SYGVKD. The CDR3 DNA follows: TGTGCCATCAGTGAGTCGGCTAGGTCGGCGGGAAACACCATATATTTT. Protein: CAISESARSAGNTIYF.

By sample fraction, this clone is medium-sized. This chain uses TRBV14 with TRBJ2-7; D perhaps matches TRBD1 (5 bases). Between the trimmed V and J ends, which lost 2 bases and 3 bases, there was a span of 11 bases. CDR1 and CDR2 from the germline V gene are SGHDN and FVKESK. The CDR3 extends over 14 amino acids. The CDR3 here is CASSQPDRHYEQYF. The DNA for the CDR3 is TGTGCCAGCAGCCAACCCGACAGACACTACGAGCAGTACTTC.

DNA for the CDR3: TGTGCCAGCAGTTATGTAGCGGGCCCTGGGGCCGGGGAGCTGTTTTTT. Amino acids: CASSYVAGPGAGELFF. The gene calls are TRBV6-5 and TRBJ2-2, with 7 bases identical to TRBD2. The germline gives CDR1 MNHEY, CDR2 SVGAGI. Unmatched junction bases numbered 10, after V lost 3 bases and J lost 6 bases. The CDR3 spans 16 residues.

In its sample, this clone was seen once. CDR3 residues: CASSSGTSGSYNEQFF. Written as DNA, the CDR3 is TGCGCCAGCAGCTCCGGGACTAGCGGCTCATACAATGAGCAGTTCTTC. The chain is built from TRBV5-1 and TRBJ2-1, with 11 bases aligning to TRBD2. The CDR3 has 16 residues. The V gene's germline CDR1 is SGHRS and CDR2 YFSETQ. Trimming removed 3 bases from V and 4 bases from J; junction bases left unmatched: 6.

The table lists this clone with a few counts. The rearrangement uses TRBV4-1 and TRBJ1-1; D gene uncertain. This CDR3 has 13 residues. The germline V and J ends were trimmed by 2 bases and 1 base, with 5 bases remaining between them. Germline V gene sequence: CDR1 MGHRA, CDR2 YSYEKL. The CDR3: CASSQSQNTEAFF. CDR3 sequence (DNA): TGCGCCAGCAGCCAAAGCCAGAACACTGAAGCTTTCTTT.

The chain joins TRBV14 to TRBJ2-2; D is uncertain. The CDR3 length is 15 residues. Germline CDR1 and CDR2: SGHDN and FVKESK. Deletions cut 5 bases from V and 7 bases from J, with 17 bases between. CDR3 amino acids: CASSVRGPPLGELFF. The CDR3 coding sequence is TGTGCCAGCAGCGTAAGAGGCCCCCCTCTCGGGGAGCTGTTTTTT.

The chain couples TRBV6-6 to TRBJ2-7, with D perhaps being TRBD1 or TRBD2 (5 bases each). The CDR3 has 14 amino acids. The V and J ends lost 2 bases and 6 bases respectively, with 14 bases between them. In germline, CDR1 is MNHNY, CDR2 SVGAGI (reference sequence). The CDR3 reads CASSYKGPSGEQYF. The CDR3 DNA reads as TGTGCCAGCAGTTACAAGGGACCGTCGGGCGAGCAGTACTTC.

The CDR3, as DNA: TGTGCCAGCAGTTTCGGGACAGATCCCTACGAGCAGTACTTC. Translated: CASSFGTDPYEQYF. The chain combines TRBV27 with TRBJ2-7; 7 positions match TRBD1. CDR3 size: 14 residues. The J segment lost 2 bases and the V segment lost 3 bases, leaving 4 bases of the junction unmatched. CDR1 and CDR2 (germline): MNHEY, SMNVEV (reference sequence).

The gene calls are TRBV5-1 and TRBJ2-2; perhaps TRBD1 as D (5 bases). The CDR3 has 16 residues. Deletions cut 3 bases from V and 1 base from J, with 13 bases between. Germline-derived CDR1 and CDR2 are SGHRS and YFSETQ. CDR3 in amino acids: CASSSRPDRNTGELFF. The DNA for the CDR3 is TGCGCCAGCAGCTCTAGGCCCGACAGGAACACCGGGGAGCTGTTTTTT.

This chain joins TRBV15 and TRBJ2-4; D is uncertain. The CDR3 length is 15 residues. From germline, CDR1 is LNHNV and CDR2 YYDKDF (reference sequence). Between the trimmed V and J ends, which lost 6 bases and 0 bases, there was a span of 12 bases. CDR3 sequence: CATRPASPAKNIQYF. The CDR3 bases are TGTGCCACCAGACCGGCCTCGCCAGCCAAAAACATTCAGTACTTC.

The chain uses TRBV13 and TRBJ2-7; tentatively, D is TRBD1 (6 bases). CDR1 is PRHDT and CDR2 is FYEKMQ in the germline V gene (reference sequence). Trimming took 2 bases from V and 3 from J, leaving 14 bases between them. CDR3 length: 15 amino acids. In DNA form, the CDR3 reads TGTGCCAGCAGCTTAACAACAGGGCGATTCTACGAGCAGTACTTC. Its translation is CASSLTTGRFYEQYF.

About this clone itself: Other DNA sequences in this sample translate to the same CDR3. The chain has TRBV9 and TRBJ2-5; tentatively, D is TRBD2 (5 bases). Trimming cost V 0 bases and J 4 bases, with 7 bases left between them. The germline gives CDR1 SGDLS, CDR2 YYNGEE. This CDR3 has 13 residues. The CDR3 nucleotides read TGTGCCAGCAGCGTAGGTGGGAGAGAGACCCAGTACTTC. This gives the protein CASSVGGRETQYF.

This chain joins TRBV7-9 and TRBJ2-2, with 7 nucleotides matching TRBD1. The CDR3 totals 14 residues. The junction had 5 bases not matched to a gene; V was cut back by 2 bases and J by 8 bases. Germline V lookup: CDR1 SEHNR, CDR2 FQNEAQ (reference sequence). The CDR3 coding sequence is TGTGCCAGCAGCTTACCCGACAGGGTTGGGGAGCTGTTTTTT. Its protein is CASSLPDRVGELFF.

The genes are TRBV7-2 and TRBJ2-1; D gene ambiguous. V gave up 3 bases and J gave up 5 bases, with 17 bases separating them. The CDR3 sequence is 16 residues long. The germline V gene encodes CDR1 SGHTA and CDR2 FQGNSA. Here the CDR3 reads CASSLPAGVTNNEQFF. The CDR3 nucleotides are TGTGCCAGCAGCTTGCCCGCTGGGGTTACGAACAATGAGCAGTTCTTC.

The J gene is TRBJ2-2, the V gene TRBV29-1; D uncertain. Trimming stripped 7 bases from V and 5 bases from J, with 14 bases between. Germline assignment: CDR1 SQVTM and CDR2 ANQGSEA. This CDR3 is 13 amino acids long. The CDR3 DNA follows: TGCAGCGCCGAAGGGCAGCCAACCGGGGAGCTGTTTTTT. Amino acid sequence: CSAEGQPTGELFF.

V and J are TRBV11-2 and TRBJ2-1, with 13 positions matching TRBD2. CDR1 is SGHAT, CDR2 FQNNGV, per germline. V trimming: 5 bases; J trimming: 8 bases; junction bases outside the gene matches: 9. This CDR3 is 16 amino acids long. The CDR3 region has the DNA TGTGCCAGCAGCGTGGGGACTAGCGGGATCCCGGATGAGCAGTTCTTC. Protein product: CASSVGTSGIPDEQFF. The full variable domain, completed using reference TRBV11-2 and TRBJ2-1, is EAGVAQSPRYKIIEKRQSVAFWCNPISGHATLYWYQQILGQGPKLLIQFQNNGVVDDSQLPKDRFSAERLKGVDSTLKIQPAKLEDSAVYLCASSVGTSGIPDEQFFGPGTRLTVL.

The CDR3 here is CASSPQDRAYNEQFF. The CDR3 DNA follows: TGTGCCAGCAGTCCACAGGACAGGGCCTACAATGAGCAGTTCTTC. The chain uses TRBV6-6 and TRBJ2-1; 8 bases are shared with TRBD1. Germline V gene lookup returns CDR1 MNHNY and CDR2 SVGAGI (reference sequence). Trimming at V came to 5 bases and at J to 2 bases, leaving 5 bases not matched to a gene. The CDR3 has 15 residues.

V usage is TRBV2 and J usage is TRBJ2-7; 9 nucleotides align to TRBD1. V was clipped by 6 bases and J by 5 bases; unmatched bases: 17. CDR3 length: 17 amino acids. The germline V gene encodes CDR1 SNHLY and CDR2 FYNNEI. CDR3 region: CASRSAAGQGISNEQYF. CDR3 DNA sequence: TGTGCCAGCAGATCTGCCGCGGGACAGGGAATTTCCAACGAGCAGTACTTC.

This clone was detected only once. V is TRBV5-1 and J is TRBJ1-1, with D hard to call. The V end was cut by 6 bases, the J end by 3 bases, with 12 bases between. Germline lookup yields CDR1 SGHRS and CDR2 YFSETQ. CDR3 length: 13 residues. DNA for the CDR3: TGCGCCAGCACCCTACTGTTTGACACTGAAGCTTTCTTT. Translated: CASTLLFDTEAFF.